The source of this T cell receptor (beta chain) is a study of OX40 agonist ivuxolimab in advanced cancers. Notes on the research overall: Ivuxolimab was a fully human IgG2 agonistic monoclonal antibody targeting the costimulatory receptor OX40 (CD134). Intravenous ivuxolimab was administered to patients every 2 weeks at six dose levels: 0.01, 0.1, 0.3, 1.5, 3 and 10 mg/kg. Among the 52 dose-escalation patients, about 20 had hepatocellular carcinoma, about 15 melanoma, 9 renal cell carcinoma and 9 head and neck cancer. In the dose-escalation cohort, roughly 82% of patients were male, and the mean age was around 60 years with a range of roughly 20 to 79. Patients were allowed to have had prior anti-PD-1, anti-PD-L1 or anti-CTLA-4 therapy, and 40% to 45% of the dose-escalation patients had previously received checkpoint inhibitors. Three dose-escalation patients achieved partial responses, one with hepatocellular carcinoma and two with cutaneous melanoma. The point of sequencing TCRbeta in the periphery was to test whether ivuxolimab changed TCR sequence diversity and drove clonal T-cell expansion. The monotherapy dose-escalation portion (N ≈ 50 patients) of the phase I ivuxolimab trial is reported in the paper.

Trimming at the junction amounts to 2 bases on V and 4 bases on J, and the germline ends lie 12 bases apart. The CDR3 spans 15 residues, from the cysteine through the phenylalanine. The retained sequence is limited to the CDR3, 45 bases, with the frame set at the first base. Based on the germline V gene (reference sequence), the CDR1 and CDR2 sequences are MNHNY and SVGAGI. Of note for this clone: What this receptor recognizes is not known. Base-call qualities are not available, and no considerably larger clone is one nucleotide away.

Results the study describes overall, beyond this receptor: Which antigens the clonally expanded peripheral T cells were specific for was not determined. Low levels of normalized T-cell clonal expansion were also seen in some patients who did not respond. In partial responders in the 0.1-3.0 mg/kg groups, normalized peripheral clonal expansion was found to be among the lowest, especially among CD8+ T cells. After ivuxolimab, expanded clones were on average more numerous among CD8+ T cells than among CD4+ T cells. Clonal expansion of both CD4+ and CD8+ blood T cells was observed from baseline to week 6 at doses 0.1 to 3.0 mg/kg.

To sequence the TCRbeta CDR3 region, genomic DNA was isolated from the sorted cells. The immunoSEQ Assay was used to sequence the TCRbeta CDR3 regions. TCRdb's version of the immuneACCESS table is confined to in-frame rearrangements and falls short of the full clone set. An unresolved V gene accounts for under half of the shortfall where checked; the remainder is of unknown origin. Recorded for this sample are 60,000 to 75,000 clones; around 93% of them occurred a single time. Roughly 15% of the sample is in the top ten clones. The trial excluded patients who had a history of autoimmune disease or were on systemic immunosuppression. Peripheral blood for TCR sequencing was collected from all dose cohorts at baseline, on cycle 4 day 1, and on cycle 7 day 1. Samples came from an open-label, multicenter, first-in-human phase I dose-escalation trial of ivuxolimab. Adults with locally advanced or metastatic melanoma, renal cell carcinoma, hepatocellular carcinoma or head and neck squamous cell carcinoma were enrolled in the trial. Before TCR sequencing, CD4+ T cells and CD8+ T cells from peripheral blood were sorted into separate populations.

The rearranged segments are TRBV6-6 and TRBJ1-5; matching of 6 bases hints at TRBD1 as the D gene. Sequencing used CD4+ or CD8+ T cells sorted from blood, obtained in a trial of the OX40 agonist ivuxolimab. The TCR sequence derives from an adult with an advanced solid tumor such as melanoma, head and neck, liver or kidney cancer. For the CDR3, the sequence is CASSYPGTPNQPQHF. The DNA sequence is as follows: TGTGCCAGCAGTTACCCCGGGACACCTAATCAGCCCCAGCATTTT.